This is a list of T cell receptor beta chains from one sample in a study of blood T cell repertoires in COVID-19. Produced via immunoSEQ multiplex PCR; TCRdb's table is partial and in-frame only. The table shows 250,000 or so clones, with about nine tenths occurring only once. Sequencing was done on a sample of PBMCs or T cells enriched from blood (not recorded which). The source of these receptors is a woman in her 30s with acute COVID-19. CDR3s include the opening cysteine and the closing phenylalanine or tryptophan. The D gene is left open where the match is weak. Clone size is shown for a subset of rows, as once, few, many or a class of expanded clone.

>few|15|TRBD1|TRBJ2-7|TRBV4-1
TGCGCCAGCAGCCGCCCAGAGACAGGGGTCTACGAGCAGTACTTC
CASSRPETGVYEQYF
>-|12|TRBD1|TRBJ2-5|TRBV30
TGTGCCTCGGACAGGGGCGGAGAGACCCAGTACTTC
CASDRGGETQYF
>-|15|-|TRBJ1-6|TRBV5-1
TGCGCCAGCAGCTTGGCCGTCAGGTTCGGTTCACCCCTCCACTTT
CASSLAVRFGSPLHF
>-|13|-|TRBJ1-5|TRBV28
TGTGCCAGCAGGGAAGGTGGAGAACAGCCCCAGCATTTT
CASREGGEQPQHF
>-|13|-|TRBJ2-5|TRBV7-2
TGTGCCAGCAGCTTAGCCAGTTCGGGGACCCAGTACTTC
CASSLASSGTQYF
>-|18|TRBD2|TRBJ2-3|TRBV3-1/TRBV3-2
TGTGCCAGCAGCCAAGACCATGGCGGGGGGGCCTTCGCAGATACGCAGTATTTT
CASSQDHGGGAFADTQYF
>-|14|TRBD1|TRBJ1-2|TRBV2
TGTGCCAGCAGGAGGGGACAGCCTAACTATGGCTACACCTTC
CASRRGQPNYGYTF
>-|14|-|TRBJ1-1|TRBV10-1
TGCGCCAGCAGTGACCTAACGGAGGGAACTGAAGCTTTCTTT
CASSDLTEGTEAFF
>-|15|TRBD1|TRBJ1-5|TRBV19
TGTGCCAGTAGTATGGACAGGAGAGGCAATCAGCCCCAGCATTTT
CASSMDRRGNQPQHF
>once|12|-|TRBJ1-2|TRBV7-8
TGTGCCAGCAGGGCGGGACTCGGGGGCTACACCTTC
CASRAGLGGYTF
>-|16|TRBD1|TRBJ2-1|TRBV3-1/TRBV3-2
TGTGCCAGCAGCCCACAGGGGATCGCCATTAGGGTTGAGCAGTTCTTC
CASSPQGIAIRVEQFF
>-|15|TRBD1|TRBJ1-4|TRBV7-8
TGTGCCAGCAGCCGCGGAGGGGGCGTGTATGAAAAACTGTTTTTT
CASSRGGGVYEKLFF
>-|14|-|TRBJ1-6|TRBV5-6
TGTGCCAGCCAAATCCAGGGGTCGAATTCACCCCTCCACTTT
CASQIQGSNSPLHF
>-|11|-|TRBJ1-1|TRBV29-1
TGCAGTACTATCTACGGTGGTCAGGCTTTCTTT
CSTIYGGQAFF
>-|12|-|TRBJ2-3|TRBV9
TGTGCCAGCAGTTATTCCACAGATACGCAGTATTTT
CASSYSTDTQYF
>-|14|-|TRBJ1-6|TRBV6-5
TGTGCCACCCGGGGGGCAGGGCATAATTCACCCCTCCACTTT
CATRGAGHNSPLHF
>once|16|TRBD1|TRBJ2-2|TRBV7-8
TGTGCCAGCAGACCAGGGGGGCAGGGGGCTGGCGGGGAGCTGTTTTTT
CASRPGGQGAGGELFF
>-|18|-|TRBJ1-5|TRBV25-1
TGTGCCAGCAGTGAATATATTCGAGGGCCCTCTTGGGGTCAGCCCCAGCATTTT
CASSEYIRGPSWGQPQHF
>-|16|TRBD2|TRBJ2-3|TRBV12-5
TGTGCTAGTGGTTCTCACCGGGGAGCGGGGGCAGATACGCAGTATTTT
CASGSHRGAGADTQYF
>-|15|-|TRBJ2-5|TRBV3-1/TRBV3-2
TGTGCCAGCAGCCAACGCCCCCCTCAAGAGGAGACCCAGTACTTC
CASSQRPPQEETQYF
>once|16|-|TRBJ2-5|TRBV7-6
TGTGCCAGCAGCTTAGGCGGCGAGGGTAGGAAAGAGACCCAGTACTTC
CASSLGGEGRKETQYF
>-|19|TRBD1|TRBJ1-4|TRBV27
TGTGCCAGCTCACCTTACCCGACAGGGGTTTCCCTCGCTAATGAAAAACTGTTTTTT
CASSPYPTGVSLANEKLFF
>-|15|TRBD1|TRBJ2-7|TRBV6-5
TGTGCCAGCAGTATCAGGGGGCGCGATTCCTACGAGCAGTACTTC
CASSIRGRDSYEQYF
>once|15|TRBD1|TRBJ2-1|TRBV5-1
TGCGCCAGCAGTTCTGGACAGGTGACCTACAATGAGCAGTTCTTC
CASSSGQVTYNEQFF
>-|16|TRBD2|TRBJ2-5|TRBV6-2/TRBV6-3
TGTGCCAGCAGTTACCGAGCGGGGGGGTCCCAAGAGACCCAGTACTTC
CASSYRAGGSQETQYF
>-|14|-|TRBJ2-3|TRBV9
TGTGCCAGCAGCGGCTACTCAAGCACAGATACGCAGTATTTT
CASSGYSSTDTQYF
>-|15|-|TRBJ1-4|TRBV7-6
TGTGCCAGCAGCTTAGGAGGCCGGGGTAATGAAAAACTGTTTTTT
CASSLGGRGNEKLFF
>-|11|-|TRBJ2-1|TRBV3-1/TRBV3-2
TGTGCCAGCAGCCTATACAATGAGCAGTTCTTC
CASSLYNEQFF
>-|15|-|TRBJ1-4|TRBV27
TGTGCCAGCAGACTACAGGTTGCAACTAATGAAAAACTGTTTTTT
CASRLQVATNEKLFF
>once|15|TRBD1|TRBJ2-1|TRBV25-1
TGTGCCAGCAGTCCCCCGGGACAGGGGATGGATGAGCAGTTCTTC
CASSPPGQGMDEQFF
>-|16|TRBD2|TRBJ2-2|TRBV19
TGTGCCAGTAGTTCTAGCGGGGGGACAAACACCGGGGAGCTGTTTTTT
CASSSSGGTNTGELFF
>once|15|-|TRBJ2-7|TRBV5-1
TGCGCCAGCAGCTTTACAGGGTCCACCGCCTACGAGCAGTACTTC
CASSFTGSTAYEQYF
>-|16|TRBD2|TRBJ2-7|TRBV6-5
TGTGCCAGCAGTTACTCCCCTAGCGGAAATTCCTACGAGCAGTACTTC
CASSYSPSGNSYEQYF
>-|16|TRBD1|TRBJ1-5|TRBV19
TGTGCCAGTAGTCCCCGGACAGGGTCGGGCAATCAGCCCCAGCATTTT
CASSPRTGSGNQPQHF
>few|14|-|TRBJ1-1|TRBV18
TGTGCCAGCTCCCCTACTCAAGAGAACACTGAAGCTTTCTTT
CASSPTQENTEAFF
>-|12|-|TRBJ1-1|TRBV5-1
TGCGCCAGCAGCTTGCGGGACACTGAAGCTTTCTTT
CASSLRDTEAFF
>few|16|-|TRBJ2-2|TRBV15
TGTGCCACCAGCAGAGATGGTGGCAGATCCACCGGGGAGCTGTTTTTT
CATSRDGGRSTGELFF
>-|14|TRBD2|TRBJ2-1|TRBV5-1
TGCGCCAGCAGCCTATGGACTAGCGCAAATGAGCAGTTCTTC
CASSLWTSANEQFF
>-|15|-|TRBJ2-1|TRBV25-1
TGTGCCAGCACCCCACTGGGGGGAGCCTACAATGAGCAGTTCTTC
CASTPLGGAYNEQFF
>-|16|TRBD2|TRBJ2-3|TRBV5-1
TGCGCCAGCAGCTTGCCACACGGGGGGGCCACAGATACGCAGTATTTT
CASSLPHGGATDTQYF
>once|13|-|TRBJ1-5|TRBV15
TGTGCCACGGCTGGGGGCCTCAATCAGCCCCAGCATTTT
CATAGGLNQPQHF